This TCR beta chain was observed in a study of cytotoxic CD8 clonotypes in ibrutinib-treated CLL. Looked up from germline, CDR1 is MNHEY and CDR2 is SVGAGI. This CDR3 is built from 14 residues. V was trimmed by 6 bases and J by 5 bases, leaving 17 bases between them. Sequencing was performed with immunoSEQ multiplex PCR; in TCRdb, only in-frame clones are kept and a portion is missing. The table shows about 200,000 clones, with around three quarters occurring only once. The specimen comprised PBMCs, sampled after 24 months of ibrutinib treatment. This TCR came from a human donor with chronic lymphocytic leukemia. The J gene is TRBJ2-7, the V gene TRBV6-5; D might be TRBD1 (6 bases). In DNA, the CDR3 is TGTGCCAGCAGCCCATCTTGGGGGCCCCACGAGCAGTACTTC. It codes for CASSPSWGPHEQYF.